This T cell receptor (beta chain) was observed in a study of shared clonotypes between healthy human individuals. Study summary: The study drew on a couple of women and a few men aged 18 to 49 as donors. Findings and caveats of the study: The naive CD4 repertoires of a few donors were compared, and approximately 5.3% of clonotypes were shared. Few donors limited the genetic and exposure-history diversity represented.

Some clones are missing from TCRdb's copy, which holds only in-frame ones; the method was immunoSEQ multiplex PCR. Of about 2.2 million clones in the sample, roughly 91% were seen once. This clone has only a few counts. Its cognate antigen is unknown. V shed 5 bases and J shed 8 bases, with 12 bases lying between them. The CDR3 sequence is 12 residues long. Germline V gives CDR1 SEHNR, CDR2 FQNEAQ (reference sequence). CD45RO-negative CD8 cells positively selected for CCR7 made up the naive population, which excluded terminally differentiated effector memory CD45RA+ cells. Healthy HIV-negative adults without recent acute infections or vaccinations served as donors.

This chain connects TRBV7-9 to TRBJ1-1, with D hard to call. Sample: naive CD8+ T cells from PBMCs. The TCR comes from a man aged 18 to 30 in good health. Some clones in this sample may be carry-over from other donors' samples. In DNA, the CDR3 is TGTGCCAGCAGCGCCGCGAGGTCCGAAGCTTTCTTT. Its protein is CASSAARSEAFF.